This T cell receptor (beta chain) was captured in a study of identical twins' blood T cells. TCRdb processed the 5' RACE reads anew with MiXCR; each CDR3 protein has one entry. Of roughly 340,000 distinct CDR3 sequences in the sample, around 30% were seen once. Trimming shortened V by 4 bases and J by 7 bases, and 22 bases separated the two germline ends. Germline assignment: CDR1 SEHNR and CDR2 FQNEAQ (reference sequence). The CDR3 loop spans 17 amino acids. This clonotype has a handful of counts. The sample taken for sequencing was PBMCs. This TCR derives from a woman aged 18 to 50 in good health. The V gene is TRBV7-9, the J gene TRBJ2-2; D may match TRBD1 or TRBD2 (7 bases each). In DNA form, the CDR3 reads TGTGCCAGCAGCTCCCTCTGGGGAGGGGGCGCCGTCGGGGAGCTGTTTTTT. Translating it yields CASSSLWGGGAVGELFF.